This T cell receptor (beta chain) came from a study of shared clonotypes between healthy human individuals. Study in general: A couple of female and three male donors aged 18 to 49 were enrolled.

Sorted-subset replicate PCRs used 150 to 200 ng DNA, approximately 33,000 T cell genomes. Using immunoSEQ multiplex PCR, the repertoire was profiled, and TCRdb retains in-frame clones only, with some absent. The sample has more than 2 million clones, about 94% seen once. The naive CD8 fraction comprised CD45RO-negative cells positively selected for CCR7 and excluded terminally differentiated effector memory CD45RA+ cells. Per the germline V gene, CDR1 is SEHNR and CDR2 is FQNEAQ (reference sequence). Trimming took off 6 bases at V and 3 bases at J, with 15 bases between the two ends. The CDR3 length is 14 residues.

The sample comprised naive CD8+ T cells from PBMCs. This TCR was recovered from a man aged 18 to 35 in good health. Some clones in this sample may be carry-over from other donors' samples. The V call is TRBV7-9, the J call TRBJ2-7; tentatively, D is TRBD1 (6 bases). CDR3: CASRNRDNFYEQYF. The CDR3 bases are TGTGCCAGCAGGAACCGGGACAACTTCTACGAGCAGTACTTC.